This passage covers 8 T cell receptor beta chains from one sample sequenced in a study of blood T cell repertoires in COVID-19. Some clones are missing from TCRdb's copy, which holds only in-frame ones; the method was immunoSEQ multiplex PCR. The sample includes 80,000 to 85,000 clones, approximately 80% of them seen just once. The sample taken for sequencing was peripheral blood. The source of these receptors is a human donor in a cohort sampled during active COVID-19.

This clone was seen a handful of times. The V gene is TRBV7-3, the J gene TRBJ1-1, with a weak D call TRBD1 (5 bases). Germline CDR1 and CDR2: SGHTA and FQGTGA. This CDR3 region has 13 residues. V was clipped by 2 bases and J by 3 bases, with 7 bases between them. CDR3 nucleotides: TGTGCCAGCAGCTTACGGGGGGACACTGAAGCTTTCTTT. This gives the protein CASSLRGDTEAFF.

The V gene is TRBV7-9, the J gene TRBJ1-4; D uncertain. Germline values: CDR1 SEHNR, CDR2 FQNEAQ (reference sequence). V lost 0 bases to trimming and J lost 0 bases, with 5 bases between them. This CDR3 spans 15 amino acids. The CDR3 nucleotides read TGTGCCAGCAGCTTAGCCCAATCAACTAATGAAAAACTGTTTTTT. Protein product: CASSLAQSTNEKLFF. Full variable domain (missing parts from reference TRBV7-9 and TRBJ1-4): DTGVSQNPRHKITKRGQNVTFRCDPISEHNRLYWYRQTLGQGPEFLTYFQNEAQLEKSRLLSDRFSAERPKGSFSTLEIQRTEQGDSAMYLCASSLAQSTNEKLFFGSGTQLSVL.

The rearrangement joins TRBV7-9 to TRBJ1-2, with D tentatively TRBD1 (6 bases). The length of the CDR3 is 14 residues. Germline assignment: CDR1 SEHNR and CDR2 FQNEAQ (reference sequence). Trimming took off 4 bases at V and 8 bases at J, with 17 bases between the two ends. The CDR3: CASSSNRDQGGYTF. The CDR3 DNA sequence: TGTGCCAGCAGCTCGAACAGGGATCAGGGGGGCTACACCTTC. The full variable domain, rest sourced from reference TRBV7-9 and TRBJ1-2, is DTGVSQNPRHKITKRGQNVTFRCDPISEHNRLYWYRQTLGQGPEFLTYFQNEAQLEKSRLLSDRFSAERPKGSFSTLEIQRTEQGDSAMYLCASSSNRDQGGYTFGSGTRLTVV.

For the CDR3, the DNA is TGCGCCAGCAGCCAAGGGTTTCTTACTAGCGGGGCATACAATGAGCAGTTCTTC. Translation: CASSQGFLTSGAYNEQFF. V usage is TRBV4-1 and J usage is TRBJ2-1; 10 positions match TRBD2. The germline CDR1 and CDR2 sequences are MGHRA and YSYEKL. The trim removed 1 base at V and 4 bases at J, leaving 10 bases unmatched. There are 18 residues in the CDR3.

The chain uses TRBV5-1 and TRBJ1-1; TRBD1 aligns across 11 bases. With V trimmed by 3 bases and J by 1 base, 8 bases remained unmatched. The CDR3 covers 17 residues. In germline, CDR1 is SGHRS, CDR2 YFSETQ. The CDR3 coding sequence is TGCGCCAGCAGCTACGGACAGGGGGCGCCGCGGAACACTGAAGCTTTCTTT. Translating it yields CASSYGQGAPRNTEAFF.

The rearrangement joins TRBV4-1 to TRBJ1-1; 8 bases agree with TRBD1. V lost 0 bases and J lost 1; bases outside the gene matches: 10. CDR3 length: 18 residues. The germline CDR1 and CDR2 sequences are MGHRA and YSYEKL. The CDR3 DNA follows: TGCGCCAGCAGCCAAGAACCGACAGGGGCCCTTTCGAACACTGAAGCTTTCTTT. Amino acid sequence: CASSQEPTGALSNTEAFF.

CDR3: CASTLGTGVVGTDTQYF. CDR3 sequence (DNA): TGTGCCAGCACTCTGGGGACAGGGGTGGTGGGCACAGATACGCAGTATTTT. The rearrangement uses TRBV9 and TRBJ2-3; 10 nucleotides align to TRBD1. Per the germline V gene, CDR1 is SGDLS and CDR2 is YYNGEE. The CDR3 sequence is 17 residues long. Germline trimming cut 6 bases from V and 1 base from J; bases unmatched to any gene: 11. The full variable domain, rest sourced from reference TRBV9 and TRBJ2-3, is DSGVTQTPKHLITATGQRVTLRCSPRSGDLSVYWYQQSLDQGLQFLIQYYNGEERAKGNILERFSAQQFPDLHSELNLSSLELGDSALYFCASTLGTGVVGTDTQYFGPGTRLTVL.

The CDR3 DNA reads as TGTGCCTCCCCCACGGGGGGTAGCTACACCTTC. It specifies CASPTGGSYTF. This chain uses TRBV30 with TRBJ1-2; D perhaps matches TRBD1 (5 bases). The CDR3 spans 11 residues. From germline, CDR1 is GTSNPN and CDR2 SVGIG (reference sequence). Trimming stripped 7 bases from V and 9 bases from J, with 15 bases between.